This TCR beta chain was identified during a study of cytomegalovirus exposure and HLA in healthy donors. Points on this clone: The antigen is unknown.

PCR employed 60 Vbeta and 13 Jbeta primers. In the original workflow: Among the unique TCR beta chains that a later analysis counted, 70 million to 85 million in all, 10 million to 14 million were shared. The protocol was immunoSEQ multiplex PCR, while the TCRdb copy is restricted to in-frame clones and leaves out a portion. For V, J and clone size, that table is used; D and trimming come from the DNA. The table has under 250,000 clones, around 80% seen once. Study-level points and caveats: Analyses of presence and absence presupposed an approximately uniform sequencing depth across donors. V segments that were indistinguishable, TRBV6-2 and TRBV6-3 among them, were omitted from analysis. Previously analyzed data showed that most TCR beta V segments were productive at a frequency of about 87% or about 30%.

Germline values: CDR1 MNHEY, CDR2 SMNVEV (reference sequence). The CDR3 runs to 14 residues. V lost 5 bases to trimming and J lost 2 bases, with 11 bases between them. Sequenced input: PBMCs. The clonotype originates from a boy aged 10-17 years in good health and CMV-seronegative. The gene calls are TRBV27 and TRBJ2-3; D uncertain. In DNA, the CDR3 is TGTGCCAGCAGTAGATCTGGAGCCACAGATACGCAGTATTTT. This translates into CASSRSGATDTQYF.